These 17 T cell receptor beta chains came from one sample sequenced in a study of cytomegalovirus exposure and HLA in healthy donors (dated by TCRdb to about 2017). The method was the immunoSEQ multiplex PCR assay. The immuneACCESS repertoire file appears here via TCRdb, limited to in-frame rearrangements. These files lack a portion of the clones; in checked studies, under half of the deficit traces to unresolved V genes, and the cause of the others is not known. The sample table lists about 180,000 clones, about 87% of them with a count of one. The ten largest account for 1.4% of the sample. Sample: PBMCs. Receptors were obtained from a woman between 25 and 40 years old in good health and CMV-seronegative.

This clone was seen only once. This rearrangement joins TRBV6-5 to TRBJ2-1; TRBD2 aligns across 9 bases. CDR1 is MNHEY, CDR2 SVGAGI, per germline. There are 13 residues in the CDR3. J gave up 9 bases and V 4 bases, and 4 bases lay outside the gene matches. The DNA for the CDR3 is TGTGCCAGCAGTTCCGGGACTAGCACTGAGCAGTTCTTC. As protein: CASSSGTSTEQFF.

The chain links TRBV9 to TRBJ2-3; D unclear. V lost 0 bases and J lost 4, with 15 bases in between. CDR3 length equals 16 residues. Germline V gene sequence: CDR1 SGDLS, CDR2 YYNGEE. CDR3 nucleotide sequence: TGTGCCAGCAGCGTAGACAGCCTTCGATTGCCAGATACGCAGTATTTT. Its translation is CASSVDSLRLPDTQYF.

This clone was picked up one time. V is TRBV6-1 and J is TRBJ1-2, with a possible D match to TRBD1 (5 bases). The CDR3 extends over 14 amino acids. Germline V CDR1 and CDR2: MNHNS, SASEGT. The V end lost 3 bases, the J end lost 7 bases, and 15 bases lay between the germline ends. The CDR3 loop reads CASSEPGGGRGYTF. The CDR3 bases are TGTGCCAGCAGTGAGCCCGGCGGGGGTCGTGGCTACACCTTC.

The genes are TRBV6-5 and TRBJ2-1; TRBD2 is a possible D gene (6 bases). The V end lost 2 bases, the J end lost 10 bases, and 12 bases lay between the germline ends. Germline lookup yields CDR1 MNHEY and CDR2 SVGAGI. There are 13 residues in the CDR3. Written as DNA, the CDR3 is TGTGCCAGCAGTTACCGCCTGCTAGCGGAGCAGTTCTTC. Its translation is CASSYRLLAEQFF.

This chain joins TRBV10-2 and TRBJ2-7, with 7 positions matching TRBD2. The CDR3 is made up of 12 amino acids. Germline V gene sequence: CDR1 WSHSY, CDR2 SAAADI. The V and J ends lost 7 bases and 6 bases, in that order; junction bases with no gene match: 6. This CDR3 is CASTGGRGEQYF. The CDR3 DNA is TGCGCCAGCACGGGAGGACGGGGCGAGCAGTACTTC.

The J gene is TRBJ2-3, the V gene TRBV14; TRBD2 matches 9 bases. The CDR3 totals 17 residues. Germline V lookup: CDR1 SGHDN, CDR2 FVKESK. V shed 4 bases, J shed 4 bases, and the junction held 12 bases outside the gene matches. DNA for the CDR3: TGTGCCAGCAGCCCTTCTACGGCGGGGGGGAGGCCAGATACGCAGTATTTT. Translation: CASSPSTAGGRPDTQYF.

The gene calls are TRBV27 and TRBJ1-2; D is undetermined. V was clipped by 0 bases and J by 6 bases, with 17 bases between them. CDR3 length: 16 amino acids. The germline V gene encodes CDR1 MNHEY and CDR2 SMNVEV (reference sequence). The CDR3 region has the DNA TGTGCCAGCAGTTTATCGAGGAGGCCAGGTGTGGATGGCTACACCTTC. It translates to CASSLSRRPGVDGYTF.

This sequence joins TRBV2 and TRBJ2-1; D is undetermined. The germline CDR1 and CDR2 sequences are SNHLY and FYNNEI. Trimming took off 1 base at V and 3 bases at J, with 10 bases between the two ends. The CDR3 extends over 15 amino acids. The CDR3 DNA is TGTGCCAGCAGTGAAGGGCGGCAGTACTACAATGAGCAGTTCTTC. It yields the protein CASSEGRQYYNEQFF.

V is TRBV7-9 and J is TRBJ2-2; D is possibly TRBD2 (6 bases). CDR3 length: 15 amino acids. Trimming pared 0 bases from V and 8 bases from J, leaving 13 bases between. Germline V lookup: CDR1 SEHNR, CDR2 FQNEAQ (reference sequence). As DNA, the CDR3 is TGTGCCAGCAGCTTAGCGGCGGGAAGGACAGGGGAGCTGTTTTTT. It specifies CASSLAAGRTGELFF.

The genes are TRBV25-1 and TRBJ2-7, with TRBD1 matching 8 bases. This CDR3 contains 15 residues. After removal of 3 bases from V and 5 bases from J, the junction contained 9 bases not matched to a gene. Germline lookup yields CDR1 MGHDK and CDR2 SYGVNS. Here the CDR3 DNA reads TGTGCCAGCAGTGACCCTAGGACAGGGTTACACGAGCAGTACTTC. As protein: CASSDPRTGLHEQYF.

This clone was seen a few times. The chain has TRBV5-4 and TRBJ1-6; D ambiguous. This CDR3 spans 14 amino acids. V was trimmed by 4 bases and J by 8 bases, leaving 13 bases between them. CDR1 and CDR2 (germline): SGHNT, YYREEE (reference sequence). CDR3 protein: CASSPPGEYSPLHF. The CDR3 DNA is TGTGCCAGCAGCCCCCCCGGGGAGTATTCACCCCTCCACTTT. Based on the CDR3 plus reference TRBV5-4 and TRBJ1-6, the full variable domain is ETGVTQSPTHLIKTRGQQVTLRCSSQSGHNTVSWYQQALGQGPQFIFQYYREEENGRGNFPPRFSGLQFPNYSSELNVNALELDDSALYLCASSPPGEYSPLHFGNGTRLTVT.

This chain links TRBV5-1 with TRBJ1-2; no clear D gene. Between the trimmed V and J ends, which lost 0 bases and 7 bases, there was a span of 4 bases. In germline, CDR1 is SGHRS, CDR2 YFSETQ. There are 11 residues in the CDR3. The CDR3 loop is CASSLDGGYTF. The CDR3, as DNA: TGCGCCAGCAGCTTGGACGGTGGCTACACCTTC.

This chain links TRBV5-1 with TRBJ2-7; D possibly corresponds to TRBD1 (6 bases). The CDR3 is 16 amino acids. Germline CDR1 reads SGHRS; CDR2 reads YFSETQ. V was cut by 4 bases and J by 5 bases, with 22 bases left in between. CDR3 bases: TGCGCCAGCAGCAAGGAACCCAATACAGGGCACAACGAGCAGTACTTC. Translating gives CASSKEPNTGHNEQYF.

This chain links TRBV6-1 with TRBJ2-1; TRBD1 agrees at 7 bases. Per germline, CDR1 MNHNS and CDR2 SASEGT. With V trimmed by 6 bases and J by 7 bases, 12 bases remained unmatched. This CDR3 comprises 15 residues. CDR3 sequence: CASRARDSTRNEQFF. CDR3 nucleotides: TGTGCCAGCAGGGCCCGGGACAGCACGAGGAATGAGCAGTTCTTC.

This chain joins TRBV9 and TRBJ1-3; 8 nucleotides line up with TRBD1. V lost 3 bases to trimming and J lost 5 bases; unmatched junction nucleotides: 1. The CDR3 is 13 residues long. CDR1 and CDR2 from the germline V gene are SGDLS and YYNGEE. The CDR3 sequence: CASSGQGRNTIYF. The CDR3 region has the DNA TGTGCCAGCAGCGGACAGGGGAGAAACACCATATATTTT.

V usage is TRBV4-3 and J usage is TRBJ2-5; TRBD2 agrees at 8 bases. The CDR3 runs to 16 residues. The V gene end was trimmed by 0 bases and the J gene end by 1 base; junction bases not matched to a gene: 4. In germline, CDR1 is LGHNA, CDR2 YSLEER. The CDR3 is CASSQDSAGVQETQYF. The CDR3, as DNA: TGCGCCAGCAGCCAAGACTCAGCGGGGGTCCAAGAGACCCAGTACTTC.

V gene TRBV7-2 combines with J gene TRBJ1-1; tentative D call: TRBD1 (6 bases). This CDR3 is built from 11 residues. The germline gives CDR1 SGHTA, CDR2 FQGNSA. V was trimmed by 5 bases and J by 10 bases, leaving 11 bases between them. The chain's CDR3 is CASSPLDRAFF. The CDR3 nucleotides are TGTGCCAGCAGCCCGCTGGACAGAGCTTTCTTT. Filled out from reference TRBV7-2 and TRBJ1-1, the complete variable domain reads GAGVSQSPSNKVTEKGKDVELRCDPISGHTALYWYRQSLGQGLEFLIYFQGNSAPDKSGLPSDRFSAERTGGSVSTLTIQRTQQEDSAVYLCASSPLDRAFFGQGTRLTVV.